Listed here are 32 T cell receptor beta chains from one sample, sequenced in a study of tumor-infiltrating lymphocytes in primary liver carcinoma. They got blood RNA out of unsorted whole blood and also pulled out germline DNA. TCR beta cDNA came from about 0.55 ug total RNA, primed with a constant-region primer. Slightly modified ARM-PCR with three nested multiplex PCR rounds yielded TCR beta libraries. The opening two PCR rounds, ten to eleven cycles each, paired TRBV1-TRBV30 forward primers with a C-beta reverse primer. TCRdb reanalysed the multiplex PCR reads using MiXCR and keeps one entry per CDR3 protein. The table has 150,000 to 200,000 distinct CDR3 sequences, about two thirds seen once; the top ten hold roughly 6.8%. Sequencing was carried out using peripheral blood. These receptors all stem from a woman aged 55-69 years with primary liver carcinoma and hepatitis B virus infection.

Note on this clonotype: Likely a read error: the CDR3 ends without its conserved phenylalanine or tryptophan. The chain combines TRBV5-5 with TRBJ2-1; D gene unclear. Trimming stripped 1 base from V and 4 bases from J, with 21 bases between. Germline values: CDR1 SGHKS, CDR2 YYEKEE (reference sequence). There are 18 residues in the CDR3. The CDR3 spells CASSLFPALTLSYNEQFS. The CDR3, as DNA: TGTGCCAGCAGCTTGTTCCCGGCGCTTACGCTCTCATACAATGAGCAGTTCTCC.

The V and J genes are TRBV11-2 and TRBJ2-2; a possible D gene is TRBD2 (5 bases). Germline V CDR1 and CDR2: SGHAT, FQNNGV. V was pared by 6 bases and J by 1 base, with 21 bases between. This CDR3 contains 18 residues. This CDR3 is CASRSISRRRGNTGELFF. DNA of the CDR3: TGTGCCAGCAGAAGCATATCGCGGCGCCGGGGGAACACCGGGGAGCTGTTTTTT. The full variable domain, its missing parts supplied by reference TRBV11-2 and TRBJ2-2, is EAGVAQSPRYKIIEKRQSVAFWCNPISGHATLYWYQQILGQGPKLLIQFQNNGVVDDSQLPKDRFSAERLKGVDSTLKIQPAKLEDSAVYLCASRSISRRRGNTGELFFGEGSRLTVL.

Note on this clonotype: The junction shows a germline mismatch at one end, possibly a read error. The gene calls are TRBV2 and TRBJ1-2; unclear D gene. The CDR3 sequence is 13 residues long. Germline V gene sequence: CDR1 SNHLY, CDR2 FYNNEI. The CDR3 is CASKVSIAYGYIF. In DNA, the CDR3 is TGTGCCAGCAAGGTTTCTATTGCCTATGGCTACATCTTC.

The chain combines TRBV28 with TRBJ1-6; D is ambiguous. This CDR3 contains 14 residues. Trimming pared 5 bases from V and 5 bases from J, leaving 10 bases between. CDR1 and CDR2 (germline): MDHEN, SYDVKM. DNA for the CDR3: TGTGCCAGCAGTCTGACTGGAGATAATTCACCCCTCCACTTT. It encodes CASSLTGDNSPLHF.

A note on this clonotype: Being one base from a much bigger clone, this may be a read error. The conserved phenylalanine or tryptophan is not found at the CDR3 terminus, so this likely reflects a read error. The chain employs TRBV5-1 and TRBJ1-1; 7 bases align to TRBD1. V lost 0 bases and J lost 4; bases outside the gene matches: 6. The CDR3 extends over 15 amino acids. Germline assignment: CDR1 SGHRS and CDR2 YFSETQ. CDR3 loop: CASSLESGGATEAFS. CDR3 DNA: TGCGCCAGCAGCTTGGAATCAGGGGGTGCCACTGAAGCTTTCTCT.

In the case of this clonotype: A single base separates this from a much larger clone, so it may be a read error. This chain connects TRBV4-2 to TRBJ2-5, with D hard to call. CDR1 LGHNA and CDR2 YNFKEQ come from the germline V gene. The CDR3 loop spans 14 amino acids. As DNA, the CDR3 is TGTGCCAGCCGCCAAGCGTCTGACCAAGAGACCCAGTACTTC. It specifies CASRQASDQETQYF.

In the case of this clonotype: Relative to the germline gene, one junction end is altered; a read error may explain this. This chain joins TRBV11-2 and TRBJ1-1, with D maybe TRBD1 (5 bases). Germline V gene sequence: CDR1 SGHAT, CDR2 FQNNGV. CDR3 length: 14 residues. The CDR3 coding sequence is TGTGCCAGCAGGTTCAGGGCTACGGACACTGAAACTTTCTTC. Its translation: CASRFRATDTETFF.

Notes on this clonotype: A read error may explain this, as a much larger clone is one base away. The chain combines TRBV4-2 with TRBJ2-5, with no clear D. There are 15 residues in the CDR3. Looked up from germline, CDR1 is LGHNA and CDR2 is YNFKEQ. The CDR3 DNA sequence: TGTGCCACCAGCCAAGATGGGCTACCCCAGGAGACCCAGTACTTC. This gives the protein CATSQDGLPQETQYF.

The table lists this clonotype with a few counts. The V gene is TRBV7-9, the J gene TRBJ1-4, with no clear D. Germline CDR1 is SEHNR and CDR2 is FQNEAQ (reference sequence). V lost 5 bases and J lost 3, with 7 bases in between. The CDR3 is 13 amino acids. The CDR3 is CASSRGANEKLFF. The CDR3 DNA reads as TGTGCCAGCAGCCGTGGGGCTAATGAAAAACTGTTTTTT.

A word on this clonotype: This clone may be a read error of a much larger clone one base away. The rearrangement links TRBV7-9 to TRBJ1-1, with D uncertain. Per germline, CDR1 SEHNR and CDR2 FQNEAQ (reference sequence). The V and J ends lost 3 bases and 0 bases respectively, with 5 bases between them. CDR3 size: 13 residues. The CDR3 nucleotides are TGTGCCAGCAGCTTCTCAGTGAACACTGAAGCTTTCTTT. Translated: CASSFSVNTEAFF.

With respect to this clonotype: This clone may be a read error of a much larger clone one base away. This rearrangement joins TRBV6-1 to TRBJ2-2; tentative D call: TRBD2 (6 bases). There are 11 residues in the CDR3. Germline V lookup: CDR1 MNHNS, CDR2 SASEGT. In DNA, the CDR3 is TGTGCCAGCAGATTGGCCGGGGGGCTGTTTTTT. Its protein is CASRLAGGLFF.

Regarding this clonotype: A much larger clone differs from this one at a single base, so this may be a read error. This chain joins TRBV5-1 and TRBJ2-7; D call uncertain. Germline values: CDR1 SGHRS, CDR2 YFSETQ. CDR3 length: 12 amino acids. The CDR3 sequence is CTSSPNPYEQYF. In DNA form, the CDR3 reads TGCACCAGCAGCCCCAATCCCTACGAGCAGTACTTC.

Comments on this clonotype: This may be a read error: a much more frequent sequence differs by one nucleotide. This chain connects TRBV14 to TRBJ2-7; no firm D call. CDR3 length equals 13 residues. Germline assignment: CDR1 SGHDN and CDR2 FVKESK. Here the CDR3 DNA reads TGTACCAGCAGCCCAAAAAGTAGGGCACGGCAGTACTTC. This encodes CTSSPKSRARQYF.

A note on this clonotype: Compared with germline, one end of the junction differs, possibly owing to a read error. This sequence joins TRBV4-1 and TRBJ2-7, with 9 nucleotides matching TRBD2. This CDR3 has 15 residues. The V gene's germline CDR1 is MGHRA and CDR2 YSYEKL. This chain's CDR3 is CASSQGGRAIYEQYF. CDR3 in DNA: TGCGCCAGCAGTCAAGGCGGGAGGGCAATTTACGAGCAGTACTTC.

The V gene is TRBV11-3, the J gene TRBJ2-2; 9 positions agree with TRBD1. Germline assignment: CDR1 SGHNT and CDR2 YENEEA. The CDR3 runs 17 residues. The V gene end was trimmed by 4 bases and the J gene end by 5 bases; junction bases not matched to a gene: 11. This CDR3 is CASSSRDGTGKTGELFF. CDR3 DNA sequence: TGTGCCAGCAGCTCACGGGACGGGACAGGGAAAACCGGGGAGCTGTTTTTT.

To note about this clonotype: The CDR3 end shows no conserved phenylalanine or tryptophan, and so a read error is likely. The chain couples TRBV4-1 to TRBJ2-7, with D maybe TRBD2 (5 bases). Trimming took off 0 bases at V and 2 bases at J, with 23 bases between the two ends. The CDR3 covers 19 residues. Germline CDR1 and CDR2: MGHRA and YSYEKL. The CDR3 loop reads CASSQDSPLSSRVTYEQYS. CDR3 in DNA: TGCGCCAGCAGCCAAGATTCCCCCCTGTCTAGCCGAGTAACCTACGAGCAGTACTCC.

As concerns this clonotype: A much larger clone lies a single base off, so this may be a read error. This rearrangement joins TRBV10-2 to TRBJ2-7, with 7 bases that match TRBD2. The length of the CDR3 is 14 residues. CDR1 and CDR2 (germline): WSHSY, SAAADI. CDR3 sequence reads: CASSERGVDYVQYF. The CDR3 coding sequence is TGCGCCAGCAGTGAGCGGGGGGTAGACTACGTGCAGTACTTC.

In regard to this clonotype: This could be a read error, since a much larger clone is one nucleotide away. The V gene is TRBV30, the J gene TRBJ1-6, with D possibly being TRBD1 (5 bases). V lost 3 bases to trimming and J lost 18 bases, with 18 bases between them. The CDR3 is 12 amino acids. CDR1 and CDR2 from the germline V gene are GTSNPN and SVGIG (reference sequence). CDR3 sequence reads: CAWSSDRVPTHF. The CDR3 DNA reads TGTGCCTGGAGCTCTGACAGAGTTCCTACCCACTTT.

Worth noting for this clonotype: The CDR3 does not end in the conserved phenylalanine or tryptophan, so this is likely a read error. This chain connects TRBV5-4 to TRBJ1-5, with TRBD1 identical over 8 bases. Germline lookup yields CDR1 SGHNT and CDR2 YYREEE (reference sequence). This CDR3 comprises 15 residues. This chain's CDR3 is CASSLVAGGNQPQHL. The CDR3 DNA follows: TGTGCCAGCAGCTTGGTGGCAGGGGGCAACCAGCCCCAGCATCTT.

The J gene is TRBJ2-5, the V gene TRBV6-5, with D maybe TRBD2 (5 bases). CDR3 length: 14 residues. Germline CDR1 reads MNHEY; CDR2 reads SVGAGI. V shed 2 bases and J shed 4 bases, with 11 bases lying between them. CDR3 residues: CASSYGSEAETQYF. CDR3 bases: TGTGCCAGCAGTTACGGGTCGGAGGCAGAGACCCAGTACTTC.

In regard to this clonotype: The junction differs from germline at one of its ends, possibly a read error. The gene calls are TRBV2 and TRBJ2-5, with TRBD2 matching over 15 bases. The V gene's germline CDR1 is SNHLY and CDR2 FYNNEI. The CDR3 loop spans 17 amino acids. The CDR3 DNA is TGTGCCAGCAGCAACCCGGGACTAGCGGGAGGCGGGGAGACCCAGTACTTT. Protein: CASSNPGLAGGGETQYF. The complete variable domain, with remaining parts taken from reference TRBV2 and TRBJ2-5, reads EPEVTQTPSHQVTQMGQEVILRCVPISNHLYFYWYRQILGQKVEFLVSFYNNEISEKSEIFDDQFSVERPDGSNFTLKIRSTKLEDSAMYFCASSNPGLAGGGETQYFGPGTRLLVL.

In DNA, the CDR3 is TGTGCCAGCAGCACTTCGGGTAACGAGCAGTTCTTC. This gives the protein CASSTSGNEQFF. The rearrangement links TRBV6-6 to TRBJ2-1; D gene uncertain. Deletions cut 6 bases from V and 10 bases from J, with 13 bases between. Germline V gives CDR1 MNHNY, CDR2 SVGAGI (reference sequence). The CDR3 is 12 amino acids.

As to this clonotype: A much larger clone lies a single base off, so this may be a read error. The chain recombines TRBV7-9 with TRBJ2-5; possibly TRBD1 or TRBD2 for D (6 bases each). Germline V gene lookup returns CDR1 SEHNR and CDR2 FQNEAQ (reference sequence). This CDR3 contains 12 residues. CDR3 in amino acids: CAVRGAGEIQYF. The CDR3, as DNA: TGTGCCGTTAGGGGGGCCGGAGAGATCCAGTACTTC. Filled out from reference TRBV7-9 and TRBJ2-5, the complete variable domain reads DTGVSQNPRHKITKRGQNVTFRCDPISEHNRLYWYRQTLGQGPEFLTYFQNEAQLEKSRLLSDRFSAERPKGSFSTLEIQRTEQGDSAMYLCAVRGAGEIQYFGPGTRLLVL.

Points on this clonotype: Likely a read error: the CDR3 ends without its conserved phenylalanine or tryptophan. J is TRBJ2-7 and V is TRBV6-5; TRBD2 might be the D (5 bases). The germline V gene has CDR1 MNHEY and CDR2 SVGAGI. Between the trimmed V and J ends, which lost 6 bases and 4 bases, there was a span of 13 bases. The CDR3 extends over 13 amino acids. CDR3 nucleotides: TGTGCCAGCAGCTACGCTAGCAGTTACGAGCAGTACTCC. Its translation is CASSYASSYEQYS.

In the case of this clonotype: A single base separates this from a much larger clone, so it may be a read error. The V call is TRBV6-6, the J call TRBJ1-1; D possibly corresponds to TRBD1 (5 bases). The CDR3 runs to 16 residues. Germline CDR1 MNHNY, CDR2 SVGAGI (reference sequence). CDR3 nucleotides: TGTGCCAGCAGTGCCGGCCTGGGACGGTTGAACACTGAAACTTTCTTT. It specifies CASSAGLGRLNTETFF.

This clonotype came up a few times. This rearrangement joins TRBV6-6 to TRBJ2-3; tentatively, D is TRBD2 (6 bases). Germline V gives CDR1 MNHNY, CDR2 SVGAGI (reference sequence). This CDR3 spans 16 amino acids. Trimming pared 6 bases from V and 2 bases from J, leaving 18 bases between. CDR3 nucleotides: TGTGCCAGCAGAGACAAGTCGGGGGTCGTCACAGATACGCAGTATTTT. Translation gives CASRDKSGVVTDTQYF.

Comment on this clonotype: A junction boundary mismatches the germline segment, possibly from a read error. The rearrangement joins TRBV6-1 to TRBJ2-3; D is uncertain. The V gene's germline CDR1 is MNHNS and CDR2 SASEGT. This CDR3 is built from 12 residues. CDR3 sequence reads: CASRALTDTQYF. CDR3 nucleotides: TGTGCCAGCAGGGCTCTCACAGATACGCAATATTTT.

The chain recombines TRBV4-1 with TRBJ2-7, with 9 positions matching TRBD2. Germline lookup yields CDR1 MGHRA and CDR2 YSYEKL. The CDR3 has 18 amino acids. J lost 1 base, V lost 2 bases, and 12 bases had no gene match. In DNA, the CDR3 is TGCGCCAGCAGCCAAATGGGGCTAGCGGGGAAAAGGTCCTACGAGCAGTACTTC. Its protein is CASSQMGLAGKRSYEQYF.

The rearrangement joins TRBV28 to TRBJ2-5; TRBD2 agrees at 9 bases. Germline lookup yields CDR1 MDHEN and CDR2 SYDVKM. Losses at the gene ends were 4 bases for V and 1 base for J; bases not matched to a gene: 4. The CDR3 extends over 15 amino acids. CDR3 region: CASSSWREGQETQYF. The CDR3 region has the DNA TGTGCCAGCAGTTCCTGGCGGGAGGGCCAAGAGACCCAGTACTTC.

A note on this clonotype: Given a much more abundant clone one base away, this may be a read error. The chain recombines TRBV4-2 with TRBJ1-5; TRBD1 aligns across 8 bases. The CDR3 runs to 16 residues. Germline-derived CDR1 and CDR2 are LGHNA and YNFKEQ. CDR3 sequence (DNA): TGTGCCAGCAACCAAGAGACAGGGGTTCCCGATCAGCCCCAGCATTTT. Its protein product is CASNQETGVPDQPQHF.

This clonotype appeared a few times. The chain carries TRBV7-8 and TRBJ1-1; no firm D call. Germline-derived CDR1 and CDR2 are SGHVS and FQNEAQ. The CDR3 extends over 16 amino acids. Deletions cut 0 bases from V and 1 base from J, with 12 bases between. CDR3 residues: CASSLALISGNTEAFF. The CDR3, as DNA: TGTGCCAGCAGCTTAGCGCTCATCAGTGGGAACACTGAAGCTTTCTTT.

Regarding this clonotype: The junction departs from the called germline gene at one end, perhaps through a read error. This chain joins TRBV4-1 and TRBJ1-2; D is undetermined. CDR3 length: 11 residues. Germline CDR1 is MGHRA and CDR2 is YSYEKL. The CDR3 region is CASGQVNSLVF. CDR3 in DNA: TGCGCCAGCGGCCAAGTCAACAGCCTAGTCTTC.